Listed here are 3 T cell receptor beta chains from one sample, sequenced in a study of cytomegalovirus exposure and HLA in healthy donors. With 60 Vbeta and 13 Jbeta primers, the PCR was carried out. Sequenced by immunoSEQ multiplex PCR; TCRdb stores in-frame clones only, minus some. Found here are approximately 93,000 clones, 79% of them singletons; the top ten hold under 4%. The source material was PBMCs. The receptors stem from a male donor in good health and CMV-seropositive.

This sequence joins TRBV4-1 and TRBJ2-5; TRBD2 aligns across 7 bases. The CDR3 extends over 14 amino acids. Looked up from germline, CDR1 is MGHRA and CDR2 is YSYEKL. V was clipped by 3 bases and J by 2 bases; unmatched bases: 3. CDR3: CASSHMGGQETQYF. The CDR3 DNA follows: TGCGCCAGCAGCCATATGGGGGGGCAAGAGACCCAGTACTTC.

CDR3 DNA: TGCGCCAGCAGCCAAGTGGGAGGCACTTTTAACTATGGCTACACCTTC. The encoded protein is CASSQVGGTFNYGYTF. The V call is TRBV4-3, the J call TRBJ1-2; no reliable D call. V lost 1 base, J lost 1 base, and 13 bases lay in between. From germline, CDR1 is LGHNA and CDR2 YSLEER. The CDR3 is 16 residues long.

The chain couples TRBV2 to TRBJ1-3, with unresolved D. V gave up 2 bases and J gave up 0 bases, with 11 bases separating them. CDR1 is SNHLY and CDR2 is FYNNEI in the germline V gene. This CDR3 has 16 residues. CDR3 nucleotide sequence: TGTGCCAGCAGTGAAAATGAGAGGTCCTCTGGAAACACCATATATTTT. It encodes CASSENERSSGNTIYF.